This T cell receptor (beta chain) stems from a study of blood T cell repertoires in COVID-19. Study-level information: Sources were T cells, B-cell-depleted T cells, or PBMCs; the material itself was cDNA or gDNA.

Study members were between about 18 and 90 years old and lived in around 24 US regions. Grouping used clinical history reported by participants in a survey and questionnaire. The authors' processing: Scientists estimated how many nucleated cells there were by amplifying reference gene primers. The repertoire was sequenced with immunoSEQ multiplex PCR; TCRdb's copy has only in-frame clones and lacks some. From that table come the V and J calls and clone size; the DNA was used to work out D and trimming. The sample shows about 270,000 clones, 88% of them seen only once. This CDR3 has 14 residues. Per germline, CDR1 MDHEN and CDR2 SYDVKM. Trimming pared 6 bases from V and 0 bases from J, leaving 10 bases between.

V and J are TRBV28 and TRBJ2-3; weak D call: TRBD2 (5 bases). The specimen was PBMCs or T cells enriched from blood (not recorded which). The sequence came from a woman between 45 and 60 years old who had recovered from COVID-19. CDR3 region: CASRGGGSTDTQYF. The CDR3 nucleotides are TGTGCCAGCAGAGGAGGCGGAAGCACAGATACGCAGTATTTT.